This TCR beta chain comes out of a study of T cells in Graves' hyperthyroidism and ophthalmopathy. The study's findings and limits: Blood also showed most of the thyroid clonotypes that were expanded above 0.001.

In its sample, this clonotype was seen many times. Its target is not known. Amplified TCR beta CDR3 regions came from RNA transcripts. With the HTBI primer set, the TCR CDR3 went through a first round of RT-PCR. Each CDR3 protein gets one entry after TCRdb re-called the multiplex PCR reads with MiXCR. This sample yields more than 500,000 distinct CDR3 sequences, of which roughly 45% are seen a single time; about two fifths belongs to the top ten. Per germline, CDR1 SGHVS and CDR2 FQNEAQ. V gave up 8 bases and J gave up 0 bases, with 14 bases separating them. This CDR3 is 15 amino acids long. The receptor was isolated from an adult woman with Graves' disease, either hyperthyroidism or ophthalmopathy (not recorded which). The chain carries TRBV7-8 and TRBJ1-3, with D hard to call. Sequences were obtained from peripheral blood or thyroid tissue (not recorded which). The CDR3 loop is CASGRSVSSGNTIYF. The DNA for the CDR3 is TGTGCCAGCGGCCGCTCCGTGAGCTCTGGAAACACCATATATTTT.